This record covers a single TCR beta chain. The antigen remains undetermined. Assay: immunoSEQ multiplex PCR; the TCRdb copy retains only in-frame clones and omits some. The sample carries tens of thousands of clones, around 86% recorded once. The data are from a study of OX40 agonist ivuxolimab in advanced cancers. Study outcomes and limitations: Some patients without response likewise showed low normalized clonal expansion. Relatively little clonal expansion, among the lowest observed, appeared in partial responders at 0.1-3.0 mg/kg. In general, CD8+ T cells held more expanded clones than CD4+ did, on average. The CD4+ and CD8+ T cells in the blood had expanded clonally by week 6 at 0.1 to 3.0 mg/kg.

The receptor's source is an adult with an advanced solid tumor such as melanoma, head and neck, liver or kidney cancer. The input for sequencing was CD4+ or CD8+ T cells sorted from blood, taken in a trial of the OX40 agonist ivuxolimab.

The CDR3 spells CASRRDRGTGGELFF. CDR3 sequence (DNA): TGTGCCAGCCGCCGGGACAGGGGTACCGGCGGGGAGCTGTTTTTT. The chain links TRBV7-7 to TRBJ2-2, with 10 positions matching TRBD1. The CDR3 extends over 15 amino acids. Trimming cost V 8 bases and J 7 bases; bases outside gene matches: 10. Germline loops: CDR1 SSHAT, CDR2 FNYEAQ (reference sequence).